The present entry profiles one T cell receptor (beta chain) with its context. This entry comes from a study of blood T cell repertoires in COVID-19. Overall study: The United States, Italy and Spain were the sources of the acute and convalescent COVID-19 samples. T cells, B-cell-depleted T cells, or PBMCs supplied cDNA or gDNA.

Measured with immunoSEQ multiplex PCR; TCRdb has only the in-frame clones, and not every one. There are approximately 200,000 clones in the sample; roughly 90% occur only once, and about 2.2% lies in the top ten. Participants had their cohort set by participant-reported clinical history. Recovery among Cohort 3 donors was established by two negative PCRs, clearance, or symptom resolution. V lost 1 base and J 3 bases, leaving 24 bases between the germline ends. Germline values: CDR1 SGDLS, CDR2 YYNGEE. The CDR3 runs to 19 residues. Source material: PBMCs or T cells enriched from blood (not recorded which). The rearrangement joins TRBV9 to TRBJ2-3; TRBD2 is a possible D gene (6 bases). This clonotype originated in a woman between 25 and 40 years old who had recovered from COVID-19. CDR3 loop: CASSVNMGGLAQKTDTQYF. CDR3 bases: TGTGCCAGCAGCGTAAATATGGGGGGACTGGCGCAGAAGACAGATACGCAGTATTTT.